Given below is one TCR beta chain in context. Only in-frame clones appear in the TCRdb table, and some are missing; sequencing was by immunoSEQ multiplex PCR. Among approximately 120,000 clones listed, roughly four fifths were seen once. The sample originates from a study of blood T cell repertoires in COVID-19. Across the whole study: Samples taken during acute and convalescent COVID-19 were collected in the United States, Italy and Spain. The cDNA or gDNA used as material had been derived from T cells, B-cell-depleted T cells, or PBMCs.

The CDR3 spans 16 residues. V lost 6 bases, J lost 2 bases, and 9 bases stayed unmatched. Germline lookup yields CDR1 MDHEN and CDR2 SYDVKM. The sample was peripheral blood. The chain links TRBV28 to TRBJ2-3, with 9 nucleotides matching TRBD2. The receptor's source is a human donor in a cohort sampled during active COVID-19. For the CDR3, the DNA is TGTGCCAGCAGCCGCCTAGGGACTAGCAACACAGATACGCAGTATTTT. Residues: CASSRLGTSNTDTQYF.